This T cell receptor beta chain originates from a study of CD8+CD57+ T cells in acquired aplastic anemia. The sequenced patients had an expansion of CD8+CD57+ cells seen by flow cytometry. Study-wide findings and caveats: Patients and controls shared twenty-nine CD8+ CDR3 sequences. Significance was not reached for CD8+ Simpson's diversity between patients and controls.

Genomic DNA constituted the template upon which TCR beta VDJ and CDR3 profiling was performed. TCRdb reprocessed the reads with MiXCR, giving one entry per CDR3 protein. This sample has roughly 240,000 distinct CDR3 sequences, with approximately 45% found just once. CDR1 is SQVTM and CDR2 is ANQGSEA in the germline V gene. V was clipped by 2 bases and J by 0 bases; unmatched bases: 12. There are 17 residues in the CDR3. This clonotype has a count of ten or more. Its matching antigen is unknown. This TCR was sampled from a human donor with aplastic anemia. Sequencing input: sorted CD4+, CD8+, or CD8+CD57+ T cells (not recorded which) from PBMCs. The J gene is TRBJ1-1, the V gene TRBV29-1; 7 bases are a match to TRBD1. CDR3 in amino acids: CSVEFGGTGDVNTEAFF. The CDR3 DNA is TGCAGCGTTGAATTTGGGGGAACAGGGGACGTGAACACTGAAGCTTTCTTT.